One sample yielded the 18 T cell receptor beta chains listed below, sequenced in a study of blood T cells in healthy people across ages. Then a second PCR, running roughly 7 to 11 cycles, was carried out with a sample-barcoded 5' primer and a J-beta primer mix. TCRdb recomputed calls from the 5' RACE reads with MiXCR, one row per CDR3 protein. The table includes roughly 650,000 distinct CDR3 sequences, roughly 32% detected once. The sample was blood. These receptors were obtained from a woman over 75 in good health.

A word on this clonotype: Mismatch with germline at one junction end may stem from a read error. This chain uses TRBV6-5 with TRBJ1-2, with 9 bases that match TRBD1. The length of the CDR3 is 13 residues. Germline-derived CDR1 and CDR2 are MNHEY and SVGAGI. DNA of the CDR3: TGTGCCAGCTCCCGGACAGGGGACTATGGCAACACCTTC. Encoded protein: CASSRTGDYGNTF.

This clonotype has only a few counts. A read error is possible here, since a much larger clone lies one base away. The rearrangement joins TRBV29-1 to TRBJ2-1; D ambiguous. Gene TRBJ2-7 matches the end of the DNA better, so the J call may be wrong. Germline assignment: CDR1 SQVTM and CDR2 ANQGSEA. The CDR3 has 13 residues. The CDR3 reads CSAVTYSYNEQYF. The CDR3 DNA follows: TGCAGCGCCGTAACCTACTCCTACAATGAGCAGTACTTC.

The DNA of the CDR3 is TGTGCCAGCAGTACTTACCGGGACAGATACACCGGGGAGCTGTTTTTT. Residues: CASSTYRDRYTGELFF. The genes are TRBV28 and TRBJ2-2, with 7 nucleotides matching TRBD1. The germline V gene encodes CDR1 MDHEN and CDR2 SYDVKM. The CDR3 is 16 amino acids. The J segment lost 3 bases and the V segment lost 5 bases, leaving 9 bases of the junction unmatched.

This clonotype was detected ten times or more. CDR3 sequence reads: CSAAPGGETQYF. CDR3 coding DNA: TGCAGTGCTGCCCCAGGGGGGGAGACCCAGTACTTC. The V and J genes are TRBV20-1 and TRBJ2-5; D perhaps matches TRBD1 (7 bases). Trimming removed 5 bases at V and 5 bases at J, with 12 bases between. The CDR3 runs 12 residues. From germline, CDR1 is DFQATT and CDR2 SNEGSKA (reference sequence).

This clonotype was seen many times. The chain combines TRBV10-3 with TRBJ2-2, with 8 bases fitting TRBD2. Germline CDR1 reads ENHRY; CDR2 reads SYGVKD. This CDR3 comprises 16 residues. Germline trimming cut 6 bases from V and 0 bases from J; bases unmatched to any gene: 6. The CDR3 DNA sequence: TGTGCCATCAGCCGAACTAGCGGAGCGAACACCGGGGAGCTGTTTTTT. It translates to CAISRTSGANTGELFF.

The chain has TRBV20-1 and TRBJ2-3, with 10 positions matching TRBD1. The CDR3 totals 16 residues. The germline CDR1 and CDR2 sequences are DFQATT and SNEGSKA (reference sequence). J gave up 4 bases and V 1 base, and 8 bases lay outside the gene matches. CDR3 amino acids: CSARGWDRGFSDTQYF. In nucleotides, the CDR3 is TGCAGTGCTAGAGGTTGGGACAGGGGATTTTCAGATACGCAGTATTTT.

A note on this clonotype: This may be a read error: a much more frequent sequence differs by one nucleotide. The chain has TRBV2 and TRBJ1-2; D not resolved. The CDR3 runs to 15 residues. V lost 5 bases to trimming and J lost 0 bases, with 13 bases between them. Germline-derived CDR1 and CDR2 are SNHLY and FYNNEI. CDR3: CASSTEETANYGYTF. The CDR3 DNA is TGTGCCAGCAGTACTGAGGAAACAGCTAACTATGGCTACACCTTC.

This clonotype was detected ten times or more. The rearrangement uses TRBV20-1 and TRBJ2-5, with TRBD2 matching 8 bases. With V trimmed by 5 bases and J by 1 base, 9 bases remained unmatched. The CDR3 spans 15 residues. The germline gives CDR1 DFQATT, CDR2 SNEGSKA (reference sequence). CDR3 nucleotide sequence: TGCAGTGCTCCCCGATTTAGCGGGGTCCAAGAGACCCAGTACTTC. Translated: CSAPRFSGVQETQYF.

This clonotype was picked up a small number of times. A much larger clone lies one base from this, so it may be a read error. The chain employs TRBV5-1 and TRBJ2-7, with 7 bases that match TRBD2. The junction had 17 bases not matched to a gene; V was cut back by 7 bases and J by 7 bases. The CDR3 is 15 amino acids. Looked up from germline, CDR1 is SGHRS and CDR2 is YFSETQ. CDR3 protein: CASARGGSSYNEQYF. The CDR3 DNA reads TGCGCCAGCGCCCGGGGAGGGTCCTCCTACAATGAGCAGTACTTC.

This clonotype showed up many times. The chain couples TRBV20-1 to TRBJ2-7, with a tentative D call TRBD1 (6 bases). This CDR3 has 12 residues. V shed 7 bases and J shed 7 bases, with 17 bases lying between them. The V gene's germline CDR1 is DFQATT and CDR2 SNEGSKA (reference sequence). CDR3 in amino acids: CSGDDRTGEQYF. For the CDR3, the DNA is TGCAGTGGGGATGACAGGACGGGAGAGCAGTACTTC.

This clonotype was found many times. The V gene is TRBV20-1, the J gene TRBJ2-7; D may be TRBD1 or TRBD2 (5 bases each). The CDR3 spans 13 residues. Per germline, CDR1 DFQATT and CDR2 SNEGSKA (reference sequence). V was shortened by 3 bases and J by 6 bases, with 15 bases between the two germline ends. CDR3 nucleotide sequence: TGCAGTGCTAGGATGACGGGACGCTTCGAGCAGTACTTC. This encodes CSARMTGRFEQYF.

About this clonotype: A read error may explain this, as a much larger clone is one base away. The rearrangement links TRBV6-2 or TRBV6-3 to TRBJ2-7; the D gene is possibly TRBD1 (8 bases). CDR3 size: 16 residues. V was clipped by 6 bases and J by 5 bases, with 23 bases between them. Germline-derived CDR1 and CDR2 are MNHEY and SVGEGT. CDR3 DNA sequence: TGTGCCAGCAGATCCTTCTTTACAGGGGGGGACGACGAGCAGTACGTC. Amino acid sequence: CASRSFFTGGDDEQYV.

The rearrangement links TRBV5-1 to TRBJ2-3; 9 nucleotides agree with TRBD2. Germline V gives CDR1 SGHRS, CDR2 YFSETQ. V was clipped by 4 bases and J by 5 bases; unmatched bases: 8. The CDR3 is 15 amino acids. DNA for the CDR3: TGCGCCAGCAGCCAGACTAGCGGAGGGAGAGATACGCAGTATTTT. The encoded protein is CASSQTSGGRDTQYF. The variable domain in full, completed from reference TRBV5-1 and TRBJ2-3, reads KAGVTQTPRYLIKTRGQQVTLSCSPISGHRSVSWYQQTPGQGLQFLFEYFSETQRNKGNFPGRFSGRQFSNSRSEMNVSTLELGDSALYLCASSQTSGGRDTQYFGPGTRLTVL.

At least ten counts were recorded for this clonotype. Possible read error: a much larger clone is one base away. This rearrangement joins TRBV20-1 to TRBJ2-5; possible D gene TRBD2, 5 bases. This CDR3 is built from 13 residues. Germline V gene data show CDR1 as DFQATT and CDR2 as SNEGSKA (reference sequence). Trimming pared 8 bases from V and 11 bases from J, leaving 24 bases between. CDR3 sequence: CSISRTDTNEQYF. The DNA for the CDR3 is TGCAGTATCTCCAGGACTGACACCAATGAGCAGTACTTC.

The V gene is TRBV6-5, the J gene TRBJ1-5; D unclear. Trimming removed 5 bases from V and 0 bases from J, with 11 bases in between. The germline gives CDR1 MNHEY, CDR2 SVGAGI. CDR3 size: 15 residues. CDR3 in DNA: TGTGCCAGCAGTCAGACAATTTATAGCAATCAGCCCCAGCATTTT. Amino acids: CASSQTIYSNQPQHF.

The table lists this clonotype with many counts. This rearrangement joins TRBV9 to TRBJ2-3; TRBD1 matches 8 bases. V was pared by 0 bases and J by 5 bases, with 5 bases of the junction left unmatched. The CDR3 contains 15 residues. The germline V gene has CDR1 SGDLS and CDR2 YYNGEE. CDR3 DNA sequence: TGTGCCAGCAGCGTAGACGGACAGGGATTAGATACGCAGTATTTT. The encoded protein is CASSVDGQGLDTQYF.

As regards this clonotype: A single base separates this from a much larger clone, so it may be a read error. V usage is TRBV3-1 and J usage is TRBJ2-3; no clear D gene. Germline CDR1 is LGHDT and CDR2 is YNNKEL (reference sequence). Trimming stripped 4 bases from V and 6 bases from J, with 11 bases between. The CDR3 covers 13 residues. This CDR3 is CASSRRPWDTQYF. For the CDR3, the DNA is TGTGCCAGCAGCCGAAGACCTTGGGATACGCAGTATTTT.

Many counts were recorded for this clonotype. The chain combines TRBV20-1 with TRBJ1-2; D not certain. With 0 bases removed from V and 2 bases from J, the gap between germline ends came to 10 bases. The CDR3 covers 14 residues. From germline, CDR1 is DFQATT and CDR2 SNEGSKA (reference sequence). The CDR3 is CSARDPARNYGYTF. Written as DNA, the CDR3 is TGCAGTGCTAGAGATCCCGCTCGCAACTATGGCTACACCTTC.